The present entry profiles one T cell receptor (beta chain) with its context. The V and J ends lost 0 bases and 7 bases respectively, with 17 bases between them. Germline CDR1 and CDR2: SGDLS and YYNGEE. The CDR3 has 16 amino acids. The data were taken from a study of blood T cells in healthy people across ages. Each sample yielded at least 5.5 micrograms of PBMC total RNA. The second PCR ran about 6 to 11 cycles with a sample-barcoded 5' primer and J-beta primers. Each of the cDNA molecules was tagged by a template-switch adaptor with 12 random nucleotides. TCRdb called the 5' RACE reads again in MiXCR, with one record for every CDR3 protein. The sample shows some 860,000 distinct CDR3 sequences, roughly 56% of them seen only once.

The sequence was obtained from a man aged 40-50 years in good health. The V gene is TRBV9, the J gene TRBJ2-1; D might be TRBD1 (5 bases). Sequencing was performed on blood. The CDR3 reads CASSVDPVGATNEQFF. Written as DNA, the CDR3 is TGTGCCAGCAGCGTAGATCCGGTTGGGGCAACAAATGAGCAGTTCTTC.